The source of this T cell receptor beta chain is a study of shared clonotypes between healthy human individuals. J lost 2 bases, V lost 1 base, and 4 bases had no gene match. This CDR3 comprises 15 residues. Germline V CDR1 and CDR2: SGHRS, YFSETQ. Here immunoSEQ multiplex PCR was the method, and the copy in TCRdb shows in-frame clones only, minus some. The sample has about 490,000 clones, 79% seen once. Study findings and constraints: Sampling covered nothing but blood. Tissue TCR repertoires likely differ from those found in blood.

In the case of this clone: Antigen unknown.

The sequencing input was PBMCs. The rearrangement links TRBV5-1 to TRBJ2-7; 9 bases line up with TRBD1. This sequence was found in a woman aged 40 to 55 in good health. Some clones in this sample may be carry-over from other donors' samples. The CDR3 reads CASSLSGTGTYEQYF. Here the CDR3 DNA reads TGCGCCAGCAGCTTGTCAGGGACAGGGACCTACGAGCAGTACTTC.